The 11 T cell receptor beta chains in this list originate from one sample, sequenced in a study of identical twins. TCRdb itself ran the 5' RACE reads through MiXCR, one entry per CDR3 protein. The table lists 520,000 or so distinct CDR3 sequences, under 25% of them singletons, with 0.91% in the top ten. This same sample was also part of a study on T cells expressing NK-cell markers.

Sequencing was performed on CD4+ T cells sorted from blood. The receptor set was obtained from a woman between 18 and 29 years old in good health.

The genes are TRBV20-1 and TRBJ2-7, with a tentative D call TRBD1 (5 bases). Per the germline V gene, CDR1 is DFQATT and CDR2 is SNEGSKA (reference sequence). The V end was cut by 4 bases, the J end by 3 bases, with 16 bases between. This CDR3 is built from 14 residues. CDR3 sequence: CSATRLPDIYEQYF. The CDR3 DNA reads TGCAGTGCTACCCGCCTCCCGGACATCTACGAGCAGTACTTC.

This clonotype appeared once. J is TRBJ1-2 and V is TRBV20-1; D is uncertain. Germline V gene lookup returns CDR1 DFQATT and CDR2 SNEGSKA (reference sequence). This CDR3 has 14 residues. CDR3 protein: CSVIPGSPVYGYTF. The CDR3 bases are TGCAGCGTAATCCCCGGTAGCCCTGTTTATGGCTACACCTTC.

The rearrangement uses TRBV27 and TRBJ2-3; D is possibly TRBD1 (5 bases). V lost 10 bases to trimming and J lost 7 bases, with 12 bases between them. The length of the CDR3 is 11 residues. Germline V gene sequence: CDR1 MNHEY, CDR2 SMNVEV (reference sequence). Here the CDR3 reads CATLGVYTQYF. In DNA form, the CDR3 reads TGTGCCACCTTAGGGGTGTATACGCAGTATTTT.

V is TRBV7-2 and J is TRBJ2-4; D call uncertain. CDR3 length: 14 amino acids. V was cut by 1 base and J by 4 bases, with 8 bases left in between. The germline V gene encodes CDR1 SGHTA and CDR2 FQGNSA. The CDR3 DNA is TGTGCCAGCAGCTTAGTTCCAGGAAAAAACATTCAGTACTTC. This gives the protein CASSLVPGKNIQYF.

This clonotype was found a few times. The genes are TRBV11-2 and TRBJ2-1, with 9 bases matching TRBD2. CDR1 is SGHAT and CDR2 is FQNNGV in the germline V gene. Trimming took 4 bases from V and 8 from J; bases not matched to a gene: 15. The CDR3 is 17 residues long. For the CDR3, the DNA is TGTGCCAGCAGCTCTCTATGGGGCGGGAGGGCTAACGATGAGCAGTTCTTC. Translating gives CASSSLWGGRANDEQFF.

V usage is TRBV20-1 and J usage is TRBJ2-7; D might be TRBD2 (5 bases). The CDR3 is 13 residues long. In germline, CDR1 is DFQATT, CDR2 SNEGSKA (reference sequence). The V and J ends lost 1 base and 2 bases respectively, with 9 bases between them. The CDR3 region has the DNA TGCAGTGCTAGAGCGGGGATGGCCTACGAGCAGTACTTC. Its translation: CSARAGMAYEQYF.

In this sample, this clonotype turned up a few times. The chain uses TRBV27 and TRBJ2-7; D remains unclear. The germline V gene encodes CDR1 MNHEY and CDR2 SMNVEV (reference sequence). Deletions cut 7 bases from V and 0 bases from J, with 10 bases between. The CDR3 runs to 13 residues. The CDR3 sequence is CASTRRGSYEQYF. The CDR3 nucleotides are TGTGCCAGCACCAGGCGAGGCTCCTACGAGCAGTACTTC.

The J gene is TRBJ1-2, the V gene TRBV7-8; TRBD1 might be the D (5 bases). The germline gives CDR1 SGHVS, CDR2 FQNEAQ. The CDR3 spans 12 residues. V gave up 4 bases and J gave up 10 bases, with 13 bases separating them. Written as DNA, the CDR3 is TGTGCCAGCAGCTCCACCAAGGGGTACTACACCTTC. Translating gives CASSSTKGYYTF.

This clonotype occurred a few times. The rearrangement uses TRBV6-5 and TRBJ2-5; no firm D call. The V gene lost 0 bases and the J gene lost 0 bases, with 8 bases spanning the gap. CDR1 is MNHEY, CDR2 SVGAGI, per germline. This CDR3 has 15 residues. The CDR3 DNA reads TGTGCCAGCAGTTACTCGAATTGGTACCAAGAGACCCAGTACTTC. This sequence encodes CASSYSNWYQETQYF.

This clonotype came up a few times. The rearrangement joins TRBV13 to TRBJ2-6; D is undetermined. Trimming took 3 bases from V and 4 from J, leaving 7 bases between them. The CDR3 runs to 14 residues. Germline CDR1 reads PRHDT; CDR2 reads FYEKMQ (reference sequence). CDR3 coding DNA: TGTGCCAGCAGCTTTTTTGCCGGGGCCAACGTCCTGACTTTC. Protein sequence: CASSFFAGANVLTF.

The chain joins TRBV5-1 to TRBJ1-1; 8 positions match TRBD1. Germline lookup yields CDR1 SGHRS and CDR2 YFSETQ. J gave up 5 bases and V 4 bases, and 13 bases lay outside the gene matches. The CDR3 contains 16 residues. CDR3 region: CASSQRGQGASTEAFF. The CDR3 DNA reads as TGCGCCAGCAGCCAGAGGGGTCAGGGGGCAAGTACTGAAGCTTTCTTT.